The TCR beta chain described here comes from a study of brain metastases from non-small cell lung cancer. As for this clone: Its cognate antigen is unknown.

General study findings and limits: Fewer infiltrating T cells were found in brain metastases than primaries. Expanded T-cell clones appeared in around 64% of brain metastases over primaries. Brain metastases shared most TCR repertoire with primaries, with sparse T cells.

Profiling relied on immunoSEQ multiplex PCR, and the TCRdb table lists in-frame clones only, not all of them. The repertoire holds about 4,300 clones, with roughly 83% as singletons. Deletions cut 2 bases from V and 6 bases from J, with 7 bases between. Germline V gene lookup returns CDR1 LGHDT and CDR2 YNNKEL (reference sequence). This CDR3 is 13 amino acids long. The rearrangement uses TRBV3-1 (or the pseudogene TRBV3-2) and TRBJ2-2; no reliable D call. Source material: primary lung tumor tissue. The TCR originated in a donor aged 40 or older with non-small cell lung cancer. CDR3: CASSQSGAGELFF. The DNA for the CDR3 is TGTGCCAGCAGCCAATCTGGGGCCGGGGAGCTGTTTTTT.